The rows below give T cell receptor beta chains drawn from one sample of a study of blood T cells in healthy people across ages. MiXCR, run by TCRdb on the 5' RACE reads, gives a single entry per CDR3 protein. The sample has around 1,500,000 distinct CDR3 sequences, approximately 28% seen once; the top ten hold roughly 8%. The sample taken for sequencing was blood. Receptors were obtained from a woman aged 30 to 39 in good health. CDR3s include the opening cysteine and the closing phenylalanine or tryptophan. A D gene is named only where the DNA matches it firmly. Clone size, where shown, is once, few, many, or a class for clones that have expanded.

16	TRBV27	NA	many	TRBJ2-7	CASSLRETRKDYEQYF	TGTGCCAGCAGTTTAAGGGAGACTAGAAAAGACTACGAGCAGTACTTC
14	TRBV6-5	TRBD2	NA	TRBJ2-3	CASRGGRPADTQYF	TGTGCCAGCAGGGGCGGGAGGCCCGCAGATACGCAGTATTTT
11	TRBV11-2	NA	many	TRBJ2-1	CASSSFGEQFF	TGTGCCAGCAGCTCTTTCGGCGAGCAGTTCTTC
15	TRBV5-1	TRBD2	NA	TRBJ2-3	CASSLVERGADTQYF	TGCGCCAGCAGCTTGGTAGAGCGGGGGGCAGATACGCAGTATTTT
13	TRBV20-1	NA	many	TRBJ2-5	CSASPLGLETQYF	TGCAGTGCTAGCCCCCTCGGTTTAGAGACCCAGTACTTC
15	TRBV11-2	TRBD2	NA	TRBJ2-3	CASSAIERGTDTQYF	TGTGCCAGCAGTGCAATTGAGCGGGGTACAGATACGCAGTATTTT
15	TRBV19	NA	NA	TRBJ2-6	CASSIVRVGANVLTF	TGTGCCAGTAGTATAGTGAGGGTTGGGGCCAACGTCCTGACTTTC
10	TRBV20-1	NA	NA	TRBJ2-7	CSADFNEQYF	TGCAGTGCTGATTTTAACGAGCAGTACTTC
14	TRBV7-2	NA	NA	TRBJ2-7	CASSLAHVPYEQYF	TGTGCCAGCAGCTTAGCGCACGTCCCCTACGAGCAGTACTTC
13	TRBV14	NA	NA	TRBJ1-1	CASSQERGTEAFF	TGTGCCAGCAGCCAAGAGAGAGGGACTGAAGCTTTCTTT
15	TRBV7-9	TRBD1	many	TRBJ1-4	CASSPHRGVGEKLFF	TGTGCCAGCAGCCCGCACAGGGGAGTGGGTGAAAAACTGTTTTTT
15	TRBV5-6	NA	NA	TRBJ1-6	CASGLTGTLNSPLHF	TGTGCCAGCGGCTTAACCGGGACCCTAAATTCACCCCTCCACTTT
15	TRBV28	TRBD1	NA	TRBJ1-6	CASRAGQGRNSPLHF	TGTGCCAGCAGGGCGGGACAGGGGAGGAATTCACCCCTCCACTTT
14	TRBV10-2	TRBD1	few	TRBJ1-5	CASSDTGGGQPQHF	TGCGCCAGCAGTGATACAGGGGGCGGTCAGCCCCAGCATTTT
13	TRBV29-1	TRBD1	NA	TRBJ1-2	CSVTGTDGDGYTF	TGCAGCGTCACCGGGACAGACGGGGATGGCTACACCTTC
14	TRBV20-1	NA	few	TRBJ1-2	CSARRGSPGYGYTF	TGCAGTGCTAGAAGGGGATCCCCCGGCTATGGCTACACCTTC
16	TRBV14	TRBD1	many	TRBJ2-7	CASSQDPGTGTYEQYF	TGTGCCAGCAGCCAAGATCCCGGGACAGGAACCTACGAGCAGTACTTC
12	TRBV29-1	TRBD1	NA	TRBJ2-5	CSAGQPKLAQYF	TGCAGCGCGGGACAGCCCAAGCTAGCCCAGTACTTC
11	TRBV29-1	NA	many	TRBJ2-5	CSVEGHETQYF	TGCAGCGTTGAAGGCCACGAGACCCAGTACTTC
15	TRBV6-2/TRBV6-3	TRBD2	few	TRBJ2-1	CASGEPSGGSNEQFF	TGTGCCAGCGGGGAACCTAGCGGGGGTTCCAATGAGCAGTTCTTC
16	TRBV4-1	TRBD1	NA	TRBJ1-2	CASSPLPGQGEYGYTF	TGCGCCAGCAGCCCCCTCCCCGGACAGGGAGAATATGGCTACACCTTC
15	TRBV12-3/TRBV12-4	NA	NA	TRBJ2-1	CATSDLARSYNEQFF	TGTGCCACCAGTGATTTGGCCAGGTCCTACAATGAGCAGTTCTTC
16	TRBV7-2	TRBD1	NA	TRBJ2-3	CASSPGGQRYTDTQYF	TGTGCCAGCAGCCCAGGGGGACAGCGATACACAGATACGCAGTATTTT
15	TRBV1	NA	NA	TRBJ2-3	CTSSQDPAGGDTQYF	TGCACCAGCAGCCAAGATCCGGCGGGTGGAGATACGCAGTATTTT
14	TRBV9	NA	few	TRBJ1-5	CASSADDGNQPQHF	TGTGCCAGCAGCGCAGATGATGGCAATCAGCCCCAGCATTTT
13	TRBV5-1	TRBD1	few	TRBJ2-7	CASSRQGSSEQYF	TGCGCCAGCAGCAGACAGGGGAGCTCCGAGCAGTACTTC
13	TRBV18	NA	many	TRBJ2-3	CASSPGSTDTQYF	TGTGCCAGCAGCCCTGGGAGCACAGATACGCAGTATTTT
14	TRBV4-3	NA	once	TRBJ2-2	CASKRGSGTGELFF	TGCGCCAGCAAGCGCGGATCGGGCACCGGGGAGCTGTTTTTT
17	TRBV5-1	TRBD1	NA	TRBJ2-5	CASSLAGQGIGRETQYF	TGCGCCAGCAGCTTGGCTGGACAGGGAATCGGCCGGGAGACCCAGTACTTC
13	TRBV14	NA	few	TRBJ2-5	CASSQELEETQYF	TGTGCCAGCAGCCAAGAGCTAGAAGAGACCCAGTACTTC
16	TRBV5-1	NA	NA	TRBJ1-6	CASSLGDSPYNSPLHF	TGCGCCAGCAGCTTAGGAGACAGCCCCTATAATTCACCCCTCCACTTT
15	TRBV15	NA	NA	TRBJ2-3	CATSRESLRGDTQYF	TGTGCCACCAGCAGAGAGAGTTTGCGAGGAGATACGCAGTATTTT
12	TRBV28	NA	NA	TRBJ2-7	CASGYGQYEQYF	TGTGCCAGCGGGTACGGCCAGTACGAGCAGTACTTC
15	TRBV7-2	NA	few	TRBJ2-1	CASSLGGGLNDEQFF	TGTGCCAGCAGCTTAGGGGGGGGCCTTAATGATGAGCAGTTCTTC
17	TRBV9	TRBD2	NA	TRBJ2-1	CASTGTSGSRTYNEQFF	TGTGCCAGCACGGGGACTAGCGGGAGTCGGACCTACAATGAGCAGTTCTTC
16	TRBV27	NA	NA	TRBJ1-6	CASSVTGSLYNSPLHF	TGTGCCAGCAGTGTGACAGGATCCCTCTATAATTCACCCCTCCACTTT
15	TRBV20-1	TRBD2	many	TRBJ2-5	CSARAYGTSEETQYF	TGCAGTGCTAGGGCCTACGGGACTAGTGAAGAGACCCAGTACTTC
13	TRBV20-1	NA	few	TRBJ2-3	CSASAGYTDTQYF	TGCAGTGCTTCGGCGGGGTACACAGATACGCAGTATTTT
15	TRBV4-1	NA	few	TRBJ1-5	CASSPPGSVNQPQHF	TGCGCCAGCAGCCCCCCAGGTTCGGTCAATCAGCCCCAGCATTTT
17	TRBV5-1	NA	NA	TRBJ1-6	CASSLEPPSFSNPPLHF	TGCGCCAGCAGCTTGGAACCCCCCAGTTTCTCGAATCCACCCCTCCACTTT
17	TRBV3-1	TRBD2	many	TRBJ2-1	CASSIPSGRASYNEQFF	TGTGCCAGCAGCATTCCCAGTGGGAGGGCCTCCTACAATGAGCAGTTCTTC
15	TRBV4-1	NA	NA	TRBJ2-7	CASSQDPTAEYEQYF	TGCGCCAGCAGCCAAGACCCTACCGCCGAATACGAGCAGTACTTC
13	TRBV6-2/TRBV6-3	TRBD2	many	TRBJ2-7	CASSSGATYEQYF	TGTGCCAGCTCCAGCGGGGCGACCTACGAGCAGTACTTC
14	TRBV20-1	TRBD2	many	TRBJ2-5	CSAPMAGDRGTQYF	TGCAGTGCCCCGATGGCGGGAGATCGTGGGACCCAGTACTTC
14	TRBV12-3/TRBV12-4	NA	many	TRBJ1-5	CASSFGQGGQPQHF	TGTGCCAGCAGTTTTGGGCAGGGCGGCCAGCCCCAGCATTTT
15	TRBV10-3	NA	NA	TRBJ2-2	CAISGTKTNTGELFF	TGTGCCATCAGTGGAACAAAGACTAACACCGGGGAGCTGTTTTTT
14	TRBV5-6	NA	NA	TRBJ2-1	CASTAAGEADEQFF	TGTGCCAGCACCGCGGCCGGAGAGGCGGATGAGCAGTTCTTC
14	TRBV20-1	NA	NA	TRBJ2-5	CSAIPTTSGETQYF	TGCAGTGCTATCCCTACGACTAGTGGGGAGACCCAGTACTTC
12	TRBV7-2	TRBD1	NA	TRBJ2-1	CASSFRQGGQFF	TGTGCCAGCAGCTTCAGACAGGGCGGGCAGTTCTTC
17	TRBV14	NA	NA	TRBJ1-1	CASSQPGRGAPIAEAFF	TGTGCCAGCAGCCAGCCGGGACGGGGGGCTCCAATTGCTGAAGCTTTCTTT
15	TRBV20-1	NA	few	TRBJ1-4	CSARDIAGVNEKLFF	TGCAGTGCTAGAGATATCGCAGGGGTTAATGAAAAACTGTTTTTT
15	TRBV12-3/TRBV12-4	NA	many	TRBJ2-6	CASSLINSGANVLTF	TGTGCCAGCAGTTTAATAAACTCTGGGGCCAACGTCCTGACTTTC
17	TRBV12-3/TRBV12-4	TRBD2	NA	TRBJ2-5	CASSLGLAGTYQETQYF	TGTGCCAGCAGTTTAGGACTAGCGGGGACCTACCAAGAGACCCAGTACTTC